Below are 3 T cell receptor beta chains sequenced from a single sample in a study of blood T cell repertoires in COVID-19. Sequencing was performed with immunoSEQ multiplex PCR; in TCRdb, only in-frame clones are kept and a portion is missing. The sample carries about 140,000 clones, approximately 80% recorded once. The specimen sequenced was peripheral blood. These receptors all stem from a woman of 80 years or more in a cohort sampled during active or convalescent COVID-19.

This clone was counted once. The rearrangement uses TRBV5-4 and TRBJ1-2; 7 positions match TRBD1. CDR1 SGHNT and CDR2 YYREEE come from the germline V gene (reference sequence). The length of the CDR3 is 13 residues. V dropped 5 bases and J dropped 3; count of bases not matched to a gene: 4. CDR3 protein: CASRTGWDYGYTF. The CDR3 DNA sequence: TGTGCCAGCAGGACAGGGTGGGACTATGGCTACACCTTC.

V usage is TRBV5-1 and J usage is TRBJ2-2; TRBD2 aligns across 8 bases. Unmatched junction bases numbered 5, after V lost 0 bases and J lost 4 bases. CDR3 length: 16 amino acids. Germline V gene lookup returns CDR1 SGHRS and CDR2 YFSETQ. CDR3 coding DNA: TGCGCCAGCAGCTTGGTGGTCGGGGGGGCCACCGGGGAGCTGTTTTTT. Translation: CASSLVVGGATGELFF.

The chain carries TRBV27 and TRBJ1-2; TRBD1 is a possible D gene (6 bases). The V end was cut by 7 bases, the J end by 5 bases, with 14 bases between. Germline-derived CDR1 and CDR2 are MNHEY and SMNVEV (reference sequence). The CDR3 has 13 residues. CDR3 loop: CASTLQGGYGYTF. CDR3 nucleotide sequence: TGTGCCAGCACCCTACAGGGAGGGTATGGCTACACCTTC.